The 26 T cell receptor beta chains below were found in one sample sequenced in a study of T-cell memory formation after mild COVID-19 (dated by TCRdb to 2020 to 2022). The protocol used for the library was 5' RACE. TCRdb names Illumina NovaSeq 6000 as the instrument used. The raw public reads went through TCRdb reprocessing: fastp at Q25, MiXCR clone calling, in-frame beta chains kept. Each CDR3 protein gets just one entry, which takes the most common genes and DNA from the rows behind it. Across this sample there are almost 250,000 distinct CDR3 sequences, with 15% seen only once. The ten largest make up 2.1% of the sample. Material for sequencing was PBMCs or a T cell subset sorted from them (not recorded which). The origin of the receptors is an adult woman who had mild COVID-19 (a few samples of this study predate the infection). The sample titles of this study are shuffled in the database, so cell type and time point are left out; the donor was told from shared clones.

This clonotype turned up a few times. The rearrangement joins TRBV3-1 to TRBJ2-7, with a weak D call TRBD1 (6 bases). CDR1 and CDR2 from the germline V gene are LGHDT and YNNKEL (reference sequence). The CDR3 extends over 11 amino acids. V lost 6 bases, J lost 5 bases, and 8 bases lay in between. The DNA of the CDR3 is TGTGCCAGCAGGGGGGCCAACGAGCAGTACTTC. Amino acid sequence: CASRGANEQYF.

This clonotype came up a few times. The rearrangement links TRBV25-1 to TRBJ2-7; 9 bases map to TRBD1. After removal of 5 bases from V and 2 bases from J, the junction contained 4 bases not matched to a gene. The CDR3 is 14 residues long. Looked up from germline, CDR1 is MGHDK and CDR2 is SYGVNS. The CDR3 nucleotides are TGTGCCAGCAGTATGGACAGGGGAGCCTACGAGCAGTACTTC. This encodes CASSMDRGAYEQYF.

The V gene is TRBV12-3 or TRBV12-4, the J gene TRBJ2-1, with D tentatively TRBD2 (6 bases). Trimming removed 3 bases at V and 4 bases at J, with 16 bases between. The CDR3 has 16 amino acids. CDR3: CASSFGVGGTYNEQFF. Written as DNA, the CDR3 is TGTGCCAGCAGTTTCGGGGTTGGGGGGACGTACAATGAGCAGTTCTTC.

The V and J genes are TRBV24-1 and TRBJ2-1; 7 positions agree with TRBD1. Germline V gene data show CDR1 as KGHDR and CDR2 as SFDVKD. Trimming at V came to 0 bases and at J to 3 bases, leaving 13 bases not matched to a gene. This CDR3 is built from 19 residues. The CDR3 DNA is TGTGCCACCAGTGATTTGCACTACGGGACAGAAAGCAGCTACAATGAGCAGTTCTTC. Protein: CATSDLHYGTESSYNEQFF.

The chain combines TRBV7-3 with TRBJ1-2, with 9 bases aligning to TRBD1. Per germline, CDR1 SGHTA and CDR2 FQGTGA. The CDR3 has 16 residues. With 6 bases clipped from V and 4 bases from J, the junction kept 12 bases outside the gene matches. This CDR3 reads CASSSQDRGPAYGYTF. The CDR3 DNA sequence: TGTGCCAGCAGTTCGCAGGACAGGGGACCCGCCTATGGCTACACCTTC.

CDR3 region: CASSLGVEAFF. The CDR3 DNA reads TGTGCCAGCAGTTTAGGGGTTGAAGCTTTCTTT. The chain links TRBV12-3 or TRBV12-4 to TRBJ1-1; D gene uncertain. This CDR3 region has 11 residues. V was pared by 1 base and J by 7 bases, with 4 bases between.

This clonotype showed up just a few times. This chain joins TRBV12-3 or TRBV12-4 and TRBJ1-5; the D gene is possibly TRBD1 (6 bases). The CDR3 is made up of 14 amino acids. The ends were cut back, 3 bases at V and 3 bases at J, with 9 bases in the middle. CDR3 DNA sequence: TGTGCCAGCAGTTTTACAGGGCCCAATCAGCCCCAGCATTTT. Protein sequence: CASSFTGPNQPQHF.

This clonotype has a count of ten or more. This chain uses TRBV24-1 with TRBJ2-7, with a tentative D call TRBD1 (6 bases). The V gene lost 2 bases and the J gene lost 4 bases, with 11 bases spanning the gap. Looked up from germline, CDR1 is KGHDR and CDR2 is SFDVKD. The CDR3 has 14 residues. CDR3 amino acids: CATSDSARGYEQYF. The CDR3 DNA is TGTGCCACCAGTGATTCCGCCAGGGGTTACGAGCAGTACTTC.

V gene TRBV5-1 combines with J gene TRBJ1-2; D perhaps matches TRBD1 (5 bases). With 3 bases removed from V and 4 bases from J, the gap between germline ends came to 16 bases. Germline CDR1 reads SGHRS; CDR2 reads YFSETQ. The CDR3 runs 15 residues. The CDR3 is CASSSTLGQLYGYTF. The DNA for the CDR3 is TGCGCCAGCAGCTCCACCTTGGGGCAGCTCTATGGCTACACCTTC. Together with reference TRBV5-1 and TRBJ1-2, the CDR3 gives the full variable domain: KAGVTQTPRYLIKTRGQQVTLSCSPISGHRSVSWYQQTPGQGLQFLFEYFSETQRNKGNFPGRFSGRQFSNSRSEMNVSTLELGDSALYLCASSSTLGQLYGYTFGSGTRLTVV.

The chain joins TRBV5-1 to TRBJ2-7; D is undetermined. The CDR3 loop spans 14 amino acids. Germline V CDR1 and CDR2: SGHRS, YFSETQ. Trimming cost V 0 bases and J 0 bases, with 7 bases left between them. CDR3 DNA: TGCGCCAGCAGCTTGGCAAGGAGCTCCTACGAGCAGTACTTC. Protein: CASSLARSSYEQYF.

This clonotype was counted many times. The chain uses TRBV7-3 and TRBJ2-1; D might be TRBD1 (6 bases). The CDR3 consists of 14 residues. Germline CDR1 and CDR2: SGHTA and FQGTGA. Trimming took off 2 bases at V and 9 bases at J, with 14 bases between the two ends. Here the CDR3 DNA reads TGTGCCAGCAGCTTATCTCTACAGGGTGGTGAGCAGTTCTTC. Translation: CASSLSLQGGEQFF.

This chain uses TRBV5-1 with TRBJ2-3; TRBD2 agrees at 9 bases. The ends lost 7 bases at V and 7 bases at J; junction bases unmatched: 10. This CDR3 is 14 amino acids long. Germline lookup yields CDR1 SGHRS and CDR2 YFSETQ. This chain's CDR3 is CASSSGADFNTQYF. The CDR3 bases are TGCGCCAGCTCTAGCGGGGCCGACTTCAATACGCAGTATTTT.

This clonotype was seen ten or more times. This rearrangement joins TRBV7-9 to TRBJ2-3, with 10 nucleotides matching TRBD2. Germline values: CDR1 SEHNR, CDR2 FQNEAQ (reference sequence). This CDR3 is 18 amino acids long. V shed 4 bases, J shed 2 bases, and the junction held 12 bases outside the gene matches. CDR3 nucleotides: TGTGCCAGCAGCTCAGCTGCCCTAGCGGGGGCATACACAGATACGCAGTATTTT. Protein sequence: CASSSAALAGAYTDTQYF.

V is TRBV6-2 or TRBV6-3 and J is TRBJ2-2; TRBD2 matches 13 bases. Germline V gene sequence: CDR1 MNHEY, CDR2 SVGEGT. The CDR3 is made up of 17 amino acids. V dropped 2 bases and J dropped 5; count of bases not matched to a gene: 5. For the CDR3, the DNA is TGTGCCAGCAGTTACCGGACTAGCGGGAGTTGGACCGGGGAGCTGTTTTTT. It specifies CASSYRTSGSWTGELFF.

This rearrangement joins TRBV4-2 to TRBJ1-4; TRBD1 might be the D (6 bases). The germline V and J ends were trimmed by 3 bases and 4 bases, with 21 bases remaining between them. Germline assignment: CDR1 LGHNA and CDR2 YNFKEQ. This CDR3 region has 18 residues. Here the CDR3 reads CASSQAGTTTWGNEKLFF. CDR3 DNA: TGTGCCAGCAGCCAGGCCGGGACAACCACCTGGGGTAATGAAAAACTGTTTTTT.

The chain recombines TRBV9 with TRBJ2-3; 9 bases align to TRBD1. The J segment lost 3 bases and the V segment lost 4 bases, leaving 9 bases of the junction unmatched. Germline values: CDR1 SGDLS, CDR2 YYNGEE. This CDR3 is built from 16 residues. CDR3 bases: TGTGCCAGCAGCCCCCGGGGGGACAGGGTTACAGATACGCAGTATTTT. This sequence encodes CASSPRGDRVTDTQYF.

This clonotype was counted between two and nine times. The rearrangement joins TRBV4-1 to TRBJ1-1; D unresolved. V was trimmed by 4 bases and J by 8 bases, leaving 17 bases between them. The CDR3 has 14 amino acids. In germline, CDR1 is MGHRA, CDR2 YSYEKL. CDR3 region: CASSPPPGRTEAFF. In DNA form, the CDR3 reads TGCGCCAGCAGCCCTCCCCCTGGACGGACCGAAGCTTTCTTT.

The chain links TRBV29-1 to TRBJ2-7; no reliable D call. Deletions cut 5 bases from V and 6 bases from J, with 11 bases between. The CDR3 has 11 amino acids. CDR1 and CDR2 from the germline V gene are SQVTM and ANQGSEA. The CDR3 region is CSVPIGVEQYF. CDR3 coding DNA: TGCAGCGTTCCTATCGGTGTCGAGCAGTACTTC.

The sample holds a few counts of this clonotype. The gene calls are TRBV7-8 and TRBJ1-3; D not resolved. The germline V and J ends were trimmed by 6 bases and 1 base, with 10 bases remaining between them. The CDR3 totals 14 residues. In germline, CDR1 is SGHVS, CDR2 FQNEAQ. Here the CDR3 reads CASRAKESGNTIYF. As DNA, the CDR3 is TGTGCCAGCAGGGCAAAAGAATCTGGAAACACCATATATTTT.

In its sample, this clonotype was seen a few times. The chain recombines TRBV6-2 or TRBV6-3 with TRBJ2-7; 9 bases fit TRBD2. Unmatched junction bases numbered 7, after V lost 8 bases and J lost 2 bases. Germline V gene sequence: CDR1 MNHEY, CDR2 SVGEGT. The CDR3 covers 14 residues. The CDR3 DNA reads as TGTGCCAGCCGGAGGGCTAGCGGGGCCTACGAGCAGTACTTC. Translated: CASRRASGAYEQYF.

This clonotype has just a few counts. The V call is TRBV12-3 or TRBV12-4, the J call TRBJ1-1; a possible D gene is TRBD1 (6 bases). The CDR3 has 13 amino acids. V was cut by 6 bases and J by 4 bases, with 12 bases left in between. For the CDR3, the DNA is TGTGCCAGCAGGCAAACAGGGTCCACTGAAGCTTTCTTT. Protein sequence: CASRQTGSTEAFF.

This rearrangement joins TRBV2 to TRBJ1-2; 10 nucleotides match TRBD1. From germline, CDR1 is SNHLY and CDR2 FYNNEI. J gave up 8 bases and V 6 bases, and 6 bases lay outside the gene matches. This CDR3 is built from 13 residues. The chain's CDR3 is CASRRQGAEGYTF. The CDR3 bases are TGTGCCAGCAGAAGACAGGGGGCTGAGGGCTACACCTTC.

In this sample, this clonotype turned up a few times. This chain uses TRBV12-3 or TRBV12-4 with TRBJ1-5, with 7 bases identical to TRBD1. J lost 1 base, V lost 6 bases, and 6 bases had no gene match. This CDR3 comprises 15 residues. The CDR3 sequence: CASSPAGGSNQPQHF. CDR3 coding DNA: TGTGCCAGCAGCCCAGCAGGGGGAAGCAATCAGCCCCAGCATTTT.

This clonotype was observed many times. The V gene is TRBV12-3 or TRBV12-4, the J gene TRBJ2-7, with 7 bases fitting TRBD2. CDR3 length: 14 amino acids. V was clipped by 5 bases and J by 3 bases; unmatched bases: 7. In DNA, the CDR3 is TGTGCCAGCAGTAAAGCGGGATTCGACTACGAGCAGTACTTC. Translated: CASSKAGFDYEQYF.

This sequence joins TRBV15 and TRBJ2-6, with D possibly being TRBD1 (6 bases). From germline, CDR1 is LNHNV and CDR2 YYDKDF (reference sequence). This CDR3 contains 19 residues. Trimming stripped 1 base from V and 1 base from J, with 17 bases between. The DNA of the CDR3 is TGTGCCACCAGCAGAGGTCGGGACACTGTGGCTTCTGGGGCCAACGTCCTGACTTTC. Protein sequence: CATSRGRDTVASGANVLTF.

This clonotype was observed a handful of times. The CDR3 bases are TGTGCCAGCAGTTTGAGGGTGGAGACCCAGTACTTC. Its protein product is CASSLRVETQYF. V and J are TRBV12-3 or TRBV12-4 and TRBJ2-5; possible D gene TRBD2, 5 bases. This CDR3 comprises 12 residues. Trimming removed 3 bases at V and 5 bases at J, with 7 bases between.